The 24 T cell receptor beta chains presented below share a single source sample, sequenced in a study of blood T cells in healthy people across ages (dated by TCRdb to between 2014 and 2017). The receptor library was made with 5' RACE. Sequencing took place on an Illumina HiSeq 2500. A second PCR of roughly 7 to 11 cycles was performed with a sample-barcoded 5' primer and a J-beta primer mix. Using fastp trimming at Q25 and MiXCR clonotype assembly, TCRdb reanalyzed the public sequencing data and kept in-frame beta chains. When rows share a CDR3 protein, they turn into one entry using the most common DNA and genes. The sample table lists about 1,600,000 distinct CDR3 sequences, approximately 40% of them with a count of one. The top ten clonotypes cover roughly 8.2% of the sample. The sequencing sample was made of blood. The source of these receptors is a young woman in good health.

The CDR3 DNA follows: TGTGCCAGCAGTTTAAAGGGCCTTAACTCTGGAAACACCATATATTTT. Translation gives CASSLKGLNSGNTIYF. The V call is TRBV12-3 or TRBV12-4, the J call TRBJ1-3; no firm D call. The V end was cut by 2 bases, the J end by 0 bases, with 11 bases between. The CDR3 contains 16 residues.

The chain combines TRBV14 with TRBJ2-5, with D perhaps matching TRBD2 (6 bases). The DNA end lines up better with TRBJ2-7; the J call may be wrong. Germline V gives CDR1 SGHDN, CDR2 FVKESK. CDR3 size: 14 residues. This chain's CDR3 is CASSHLGSAYEQYF. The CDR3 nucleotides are TGTGCCAGCAGCCATCTCGGGAGTGCCTACGAGCAGTACTTC.

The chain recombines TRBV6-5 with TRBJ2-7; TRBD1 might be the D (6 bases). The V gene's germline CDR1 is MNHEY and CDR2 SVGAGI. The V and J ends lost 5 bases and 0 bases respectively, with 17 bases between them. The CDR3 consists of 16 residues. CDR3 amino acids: CASSTVGDKSSYEQYF. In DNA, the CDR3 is TGTGCCAGCAGTACGGTTGGGGACAAGAGCTCCTACGAGCAGTACTTC.

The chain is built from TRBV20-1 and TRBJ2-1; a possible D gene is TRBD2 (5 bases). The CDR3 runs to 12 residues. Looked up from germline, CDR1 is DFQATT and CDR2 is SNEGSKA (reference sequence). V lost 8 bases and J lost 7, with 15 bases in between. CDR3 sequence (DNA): TGCAGTTGTATGGTGAGCGGAAATGAGCAGTTCTTC. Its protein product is CSCMVSGNEQFF.

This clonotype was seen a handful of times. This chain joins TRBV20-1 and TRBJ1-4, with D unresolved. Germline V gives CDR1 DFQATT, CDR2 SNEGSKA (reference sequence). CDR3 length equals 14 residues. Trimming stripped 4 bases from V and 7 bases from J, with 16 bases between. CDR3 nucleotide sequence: TGCAGTGCTACCCTATCAGCGGTAACTGAAAAACTGTTTTTT. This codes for CSATLSAVTEKLFF.

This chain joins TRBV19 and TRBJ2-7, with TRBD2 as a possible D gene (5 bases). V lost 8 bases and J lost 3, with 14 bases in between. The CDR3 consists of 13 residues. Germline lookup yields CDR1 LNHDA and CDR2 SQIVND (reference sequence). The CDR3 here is CASSSMGSYEQYF. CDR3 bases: TGTGCCAGTTCCTCCATGGGGAGCTACGAGCAGTACTTC. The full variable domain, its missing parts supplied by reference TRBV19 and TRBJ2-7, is DGGITQSPKYLFRKEGQNVTLSCEQNLNHDAMYWYRQDPGQGLRLIYYSQIVNDFQKGDIAEGYSVSREKKESFPLTVTSAQKNPTAFYLCASSSMGSYEQYFGPGTRLTVT.

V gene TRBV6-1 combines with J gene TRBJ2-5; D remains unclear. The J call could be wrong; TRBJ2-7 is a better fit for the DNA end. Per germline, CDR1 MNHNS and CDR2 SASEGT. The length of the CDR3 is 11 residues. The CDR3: CASIRDYEQYF. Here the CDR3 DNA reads TGTGCCAGCATTCGAGATTACGAGCAGTACTTC.

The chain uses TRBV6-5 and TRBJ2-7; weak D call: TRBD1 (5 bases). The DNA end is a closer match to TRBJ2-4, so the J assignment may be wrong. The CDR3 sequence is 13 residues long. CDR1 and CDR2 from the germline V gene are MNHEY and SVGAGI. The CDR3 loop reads CASSPLQGNIQYF. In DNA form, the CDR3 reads TGTGCCAGCAGTCCTCTTCAGGGAAACATTCAGTACTTC.

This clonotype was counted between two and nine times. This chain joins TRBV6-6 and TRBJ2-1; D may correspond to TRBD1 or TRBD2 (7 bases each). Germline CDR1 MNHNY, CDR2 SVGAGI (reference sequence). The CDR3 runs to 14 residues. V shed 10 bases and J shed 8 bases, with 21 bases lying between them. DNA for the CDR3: TGTGCCATTAGATCGGGAGGAGGGGGCTATGAGCAGTTCTTC. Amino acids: CAIRSGGGGYEQFF.

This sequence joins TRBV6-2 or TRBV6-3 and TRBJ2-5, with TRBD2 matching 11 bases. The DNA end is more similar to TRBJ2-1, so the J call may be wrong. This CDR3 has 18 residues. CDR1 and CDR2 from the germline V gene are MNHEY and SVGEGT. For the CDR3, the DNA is TGTGCCAGCAGTTACGGTGGCGGGACTAGCGGAGCCCAAGAGACCCAGTTCTTC. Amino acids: CASSYGGGTSGAQETQFF.

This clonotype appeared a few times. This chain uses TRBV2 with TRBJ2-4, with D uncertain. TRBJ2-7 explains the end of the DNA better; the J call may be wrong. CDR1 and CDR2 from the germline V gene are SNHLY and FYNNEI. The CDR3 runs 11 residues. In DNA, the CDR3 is TGTGCCGGAAGCTCTTTATACGAGCAGTACTTC. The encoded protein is CAGSSLYEQYF.

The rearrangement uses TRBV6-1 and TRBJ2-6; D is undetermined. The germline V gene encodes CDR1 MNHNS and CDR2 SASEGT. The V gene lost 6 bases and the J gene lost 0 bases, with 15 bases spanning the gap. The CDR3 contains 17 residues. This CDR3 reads CASRGHSSNSGANVLTF. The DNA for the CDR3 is TGTGCCAGCAGGGGCCACAGTTCGAACTCTGGGGCCAACGTCCTGACTTTC.

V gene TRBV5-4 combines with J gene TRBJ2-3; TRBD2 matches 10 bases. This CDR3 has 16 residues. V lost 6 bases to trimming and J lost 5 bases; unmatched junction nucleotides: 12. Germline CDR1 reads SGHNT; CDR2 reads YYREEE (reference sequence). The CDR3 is CASTTGGLAYGDTQYF. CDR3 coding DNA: TGTGCCAGCACCACTGGGGGACTAGCGTATGGAGATACGCAGTATTTT.

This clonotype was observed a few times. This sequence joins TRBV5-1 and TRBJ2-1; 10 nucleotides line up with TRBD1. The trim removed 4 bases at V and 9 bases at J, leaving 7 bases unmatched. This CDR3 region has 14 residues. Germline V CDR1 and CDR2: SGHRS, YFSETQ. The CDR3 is CASSGGTGEGEQFF. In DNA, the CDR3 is TGCGCCAGCAGCGGCGGGACAGGGGAAGGTGAGCAGTTCTTC.

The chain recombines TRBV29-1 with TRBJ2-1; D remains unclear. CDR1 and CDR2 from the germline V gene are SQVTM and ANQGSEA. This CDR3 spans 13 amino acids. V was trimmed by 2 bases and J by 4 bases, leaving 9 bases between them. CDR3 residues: CSVEWSSYNEQFF. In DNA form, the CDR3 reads TGCAGCGTTGAATGGTCCAGTTACAATGAGCAGTTCTTC.

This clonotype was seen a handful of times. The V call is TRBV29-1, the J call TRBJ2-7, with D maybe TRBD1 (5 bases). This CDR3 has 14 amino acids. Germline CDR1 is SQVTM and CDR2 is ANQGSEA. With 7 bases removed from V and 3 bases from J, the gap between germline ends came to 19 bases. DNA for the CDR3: TGCAGCGCGGCAGGGTCCAGCGCGTTCTACGAGCAGTACTTC. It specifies CSAAGSSAFYEQYF.

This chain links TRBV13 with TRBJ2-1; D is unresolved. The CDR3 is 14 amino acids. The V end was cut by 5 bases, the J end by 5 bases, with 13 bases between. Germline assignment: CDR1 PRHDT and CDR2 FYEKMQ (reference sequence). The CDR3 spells CASSPSPPDNEQFF. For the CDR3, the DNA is TGTGCCAGCAGCCCTTCCCCCCCGGACAATGAGCAGTTCTTC.

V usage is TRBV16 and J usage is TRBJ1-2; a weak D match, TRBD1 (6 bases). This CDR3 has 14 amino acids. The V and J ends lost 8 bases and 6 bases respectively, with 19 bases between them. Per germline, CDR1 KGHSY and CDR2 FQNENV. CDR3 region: CASHPGASRNGYTF. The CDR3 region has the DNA TGTGCCAGCCACCCGGGGGCCTCTCGGAATGGCTACACCTTC.

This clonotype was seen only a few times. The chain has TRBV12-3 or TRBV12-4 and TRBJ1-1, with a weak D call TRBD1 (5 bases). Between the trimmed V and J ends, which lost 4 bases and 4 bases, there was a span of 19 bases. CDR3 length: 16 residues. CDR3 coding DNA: TGTGCCAGCAGTTCGAACACGCTAGGGGTGGGCACTGAAGCTTTCTTT. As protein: CASSSNTLGVGTEAFF.

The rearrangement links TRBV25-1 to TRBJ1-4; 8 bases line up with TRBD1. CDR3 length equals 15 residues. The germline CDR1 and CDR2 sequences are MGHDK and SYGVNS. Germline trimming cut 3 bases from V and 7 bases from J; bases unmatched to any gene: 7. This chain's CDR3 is CASSEIGQGFEKLFF. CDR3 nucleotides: TGTGCCAGCAGTGAGATTGGACAGGGTTTTGAAAAACTGTTTTTT. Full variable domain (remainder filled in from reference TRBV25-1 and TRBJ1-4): EADIYQTPRYLVIGTGKKITLECSQTMGHDKMYWYQQDPGMELHLIHYSYGVNSTEKGDLSSESTVSRIRTEHFPLTLESARPSHTSQYLCASSEIGQGFEKLFFGSGTQLSVL.

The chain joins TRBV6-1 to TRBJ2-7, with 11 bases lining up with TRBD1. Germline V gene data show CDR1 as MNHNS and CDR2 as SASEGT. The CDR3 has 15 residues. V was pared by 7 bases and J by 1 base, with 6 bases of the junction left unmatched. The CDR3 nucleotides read TGTGCCAGCATTGGACAGGGGGCTGGGTCCTACGAGCAGTACTTC. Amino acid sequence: CASIGQGAGSYEQYF.

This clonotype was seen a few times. CDR3 amino acids: CASRTGTTVFDEQFF. CDR3 sequence (DNA): TGCGCCAGCCGCACCGGGACAACCGTATTTGATGAGCAGTTCTTC. The V and J genes are TRBV5-1 and TRBJ2-1; D is perhaps TRBD1 (6 bases). CDR1 is SGHRS, CDR2 YFSETQ, per germline. Trimming cost V 7 bases and J 8 bases, with 22 bases left between them. This CDR3 contains 15 residues.

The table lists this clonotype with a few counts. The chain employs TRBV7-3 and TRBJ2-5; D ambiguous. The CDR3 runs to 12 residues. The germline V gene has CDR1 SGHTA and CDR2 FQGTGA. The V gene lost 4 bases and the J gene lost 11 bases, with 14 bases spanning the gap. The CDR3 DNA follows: TGTGCCAGCAGCTCCCCCGACAATGAGCAGTACTTC. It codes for CASSSPDNEQYF.

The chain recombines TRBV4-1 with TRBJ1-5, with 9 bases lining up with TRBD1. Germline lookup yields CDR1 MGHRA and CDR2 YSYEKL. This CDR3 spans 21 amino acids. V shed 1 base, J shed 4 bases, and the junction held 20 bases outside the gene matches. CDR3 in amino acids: CASSQGPPTPEQGAWNQPQHF. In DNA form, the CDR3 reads TGCGCCAGCAGCCAAGGTCCCCCGACGCCCGAACAGGGGGCATGGAATCAGCCCCAGCATTTT.